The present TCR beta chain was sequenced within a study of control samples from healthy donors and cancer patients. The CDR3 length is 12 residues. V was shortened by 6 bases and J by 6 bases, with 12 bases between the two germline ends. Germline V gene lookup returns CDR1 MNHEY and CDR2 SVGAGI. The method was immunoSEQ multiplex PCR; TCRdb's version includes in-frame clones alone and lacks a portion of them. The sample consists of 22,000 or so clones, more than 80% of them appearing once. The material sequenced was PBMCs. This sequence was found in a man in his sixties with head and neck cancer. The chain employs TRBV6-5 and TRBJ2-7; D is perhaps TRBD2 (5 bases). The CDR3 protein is CASRRTGIEQYV. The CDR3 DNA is TGTGCCAGCAGGAGGACTGGGATCGAGCAGTACGTC.